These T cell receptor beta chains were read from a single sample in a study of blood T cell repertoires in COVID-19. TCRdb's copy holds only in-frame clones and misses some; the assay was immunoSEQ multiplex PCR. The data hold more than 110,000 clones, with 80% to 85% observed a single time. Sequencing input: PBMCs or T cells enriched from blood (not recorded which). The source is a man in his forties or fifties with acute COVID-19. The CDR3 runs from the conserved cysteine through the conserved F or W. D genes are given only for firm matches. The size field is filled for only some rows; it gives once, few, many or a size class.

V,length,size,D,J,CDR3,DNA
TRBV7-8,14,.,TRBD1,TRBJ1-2,CASSPMTGAEGYTF,TGTGCCAGCAGCCCAATGACAGGGGCTGAAGGCTACACCTTC
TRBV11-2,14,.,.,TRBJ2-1,CASSSKARGSEQFF,TGTGCCAGCAGCTCCAAAGCTCGGGGGAGTGAGCAGTTCTTC
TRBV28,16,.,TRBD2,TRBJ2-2,CASSSRGGGNTGELFF,TGTGCCAGCAGTTCCCGTGGGGGGGGGAACACCGGGGAGCTGTTTTTT
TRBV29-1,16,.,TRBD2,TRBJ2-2,CSVDGTGEGPAGELFF,TGCAGCGTTGATGGTACGGGGGAGGGCCCGGCCGGGGAGCTGTTTTTT
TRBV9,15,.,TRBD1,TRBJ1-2,CASSGATTGPYGYTF,TGTGCCAGCAGCGGGGCCACGACAGGGCCGTATGGCTACACCTTC
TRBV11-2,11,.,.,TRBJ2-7,CASSLNYEQYF,TGTGCCAGCAGCCTAAACTACGAGCAGTACTTC
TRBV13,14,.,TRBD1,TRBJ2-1,CASSPGQGKNEQFF,TGTGCCAGCAGCCCGGGACAGGGTAAGAATGAGCAGTTCTTC
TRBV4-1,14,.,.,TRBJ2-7,CASSPPGRLYEQYF,TGCGCCAGCAGCCCCCCGGGAAGGCTCTACGAGCAGTACTTC
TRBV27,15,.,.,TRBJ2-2,CASSPPAGFTGELFF,TGTGCCAGCAGTCCCCCGGCGGGTTTCACCGGGGAGCTGTTTTTT
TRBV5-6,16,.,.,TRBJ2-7,CASSLEVSDSSYEQYF,TGTGCCAGCAGCTTGGAAGTTAGCGATAGCTCCTACGAGCAGTACTTC
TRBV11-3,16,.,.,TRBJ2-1,CASSRATGVPYNEQFF,TGTGCCAGCAGCCGAGCTACAGGAGTACCTTACAATGAGCAGTTCTTC
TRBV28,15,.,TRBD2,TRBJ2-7,CASSPPSGGAYEQYF,TGTGCCAGCAGTCCTCCTAGCGGGGGGGCTTACGAGCAGTACTTC
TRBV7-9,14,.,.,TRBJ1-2,CASSLADRNYGYTF,TGTGCCAGCAGCTTAGCTGACAGGAACTATGGCTACACCTTC
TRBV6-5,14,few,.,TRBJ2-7,CASRTGTEAYEQYF,TGTGCCAGCAGAACCGGGACTGAGGCCTACGAGCAGTACTTC
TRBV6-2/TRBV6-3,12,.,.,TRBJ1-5,CASSYGSPPQHF,TGTGCCAGCAGTTATGGGAGCCCGCCCCAGCATTTT
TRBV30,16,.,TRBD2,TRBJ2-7,CAWSDPSGRAQYEQYF,TGTGCCTGGAGCGACCCTAGCGGGAGGGCCCAGTACGAGCAGTACTTC
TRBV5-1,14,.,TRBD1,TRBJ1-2,CASSTQGASYGYTF,TGCGCCAGCAGCACCCAGGGGGCCAGCTATGGCTACACCTTC
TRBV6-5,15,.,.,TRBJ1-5,CASASGTPGNQPQHF,TGTGCCAGCGCGAGCGGGACTCCGGGCAATCAGCCCCAGCATTTT
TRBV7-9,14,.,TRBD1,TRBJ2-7,CASSWTDRPYEQYF,TGTGCCAGCAGCTGGACGGACAGGCCCTACGAGCAGTACTTC
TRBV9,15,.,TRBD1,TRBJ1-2,CASSLSTGGFYGYTF,TGTGCCAGCAGCCTTTCGACAGGGGGCTTCTATGGCTACACCTTC